The clone carrying this T cell receptor beta chain was observed once. The source of the sample is a study of blood T cell repertoires in COVID-19. In the study overall: Material from acute and convalescent COVID-19 was sourced from the United States, Italy and Spain. In each case, the material was cDNA or gDNA derived from T cells, B-cell-depleted T cells, or PBMCs.

Per the original data handling: Researchers report that nucleated cell counts were estimated from reference gene primer amplification. Clones were read by immunoSEQ multiplex PCR, and TCRdb kept only the in-frame ones, dropping some. The V and J calls and clone size come from that table; D and trimming were worked out from the DNA. The repertoire holds about 150,000 clones, 78% seen once, with approximately 15% in the top ten. The CDR3 sequence is 13 residues long. V lost 2 bases, J lost 16 bases, and 10 bases stayed unmatched. Germline V lookup: CDR1 SGHAT, CDR2 FQNNGV. The V call is TRBV11-2, the J call TRBJ1-4, with TRBD1 matching over 7 bases. Material for sequencing was peripheral blood. This TCR came from a woman at least 80 years old with acute or convalescent COVID-19. The chain's CDR3 is CASSLTRGQVSFF. Here the CDR3 DNA reads TGTGCCAGCAGCTTAACCCGCGGACAGGTGTCGTTTTTT. Variable domain in full (rest from reference TRBV11-2 and TRBJ1-4): EAGVAQSPRYKIIEKRQSVAFWCNPISGHATLYWYQQILGQGPKLLIQFQNNGVVDDSQLPKDRFSAERLKGVDSTLKIQPAKLEDSAVYLCASSLTRGQVSFFGSGTQLSVL.